This T cell receptor beta chain derives from a study of blood T cell repertoires in COVID-19. Using immunoSEQ multiplex PCR, the repertoire was profiled, and TCRdb retains in-frame clones only, with some absent. This sample has fewer than 350,000 clones, with under 90% found just once. Each recovered donor of Cohort 3 presented with two negative PCRs, clearance, or symptom resolution. The sequence was collected from a man aged 55 to 69 who had recovered from COVID-19. Input material: PBMCs or T cells enriched from blood (not recorded which).

This CDR3 reads CASSETKGTGMQQPQHF. Written as DNA, the CDR3 is TGTGCCAGCAGTGAGACGAAGGGGACAGGGATGCAGCAGCCCCAGCATTTT. This chain joins TRBV6-1 and TRBJ1-5; 9 nucleotides agree with TRBD1. This CDR3 is built from 17 residues. Germline lookup yields CDR1 MNHNS and CDR2 SASEGT. V gave up 3 bases and J gave up 7 bases; unmatched junction bases: 13.